One sample yielded the 7 T cell receptor beta chains listed below, sequenced in a study of blood T cell repertoires in COVID-19 (dated by TCRdb to about 2020). Preparation of the library involved the immunoSEQ multiplex PCR assay. TCRdb retrieved this table from immuneACCESS and kept in-frame rearrangements only. Not all clones are present; in checked studies, unresolved V genes account for under half, and no reason is known for the remainder. Counted in this sample were around 200,000 clones; about 90% of them appeared once. The ten most abundant clones make up roughly 12% of the sample. Sequenced input: peripheral blood. These receptors came from a woman aged 18-29 years who had recovered from COVID-19.

The chain couples TRBV9 to TRBJ2-5, with D possibly matching TRBD1 (6 bases). Between the trimmed V and J ends, which lost 0 bases and 3 bases, there was a span of 9 bases. Germline V gene data show CDR1 as SGDLS and CDR2 as YYNGEE. The CDR3 extends over 14 amino acids. The CDR3 coding sequence is TGTGCCAGCAGCGTAGGCTGGACAGAAGAGACCCAGTACTTC. This encodes CASSVGWTEETQYF.

The chain uses TRBV19 and TRBJ1-1, with 8 bases aligning to TRBD1. The V segment lost 3 bases and the J segment 6 bases; nucleotides outside the gene matches: 9. Germline CDR1 and CDR2: LNHDA and SQIVND (reference sequence). The CDR3 is made up of 15 amino acids. CDR3 DNA: TGTGCCAGTAGTATCTCCCCGGACAGGGCTTCTGAAGCTTTCTTT. Amino acid sequence: CASSISPDRASEAFF.

V usage is TRBV16 and J usage is TRBJ1-5; the D is unclear. V shed 0 bases and J shed 4 bases, with 4 bases lying between them. The CDR3 runs to 13 residues. CDR1 KGHSY and CDR2 FQNENV come from the germline V gene. The CDR3 DNA follows: TGTGCCAGCAGCCAATCTCCGAATCAGCCCCAGCATTTT. Amino acid sequence: CASSQSPNQPQHF.

This sequence joins TRBV6-5 and TRBJ2-3, with 9 nucleotides matching TRBD2. Looked up from germline, CDR1 is MNHEY and CDR2 is SVGAGI. The CDR3 covers 14 residues. The V gene end was trimmed by 8 bases and the J gene end by 6 bases; junction bases not matched to a gene: 9. The DNA for the CDR3 is TGTGCCAGCGGGGCGGGAGGGCCCTCGGATACGCAGTATTTT. It encodes CASGAGGPSDTQYF.

This clone is a singleton in its sample. The chain uses TRBV5-1 and TRBJ1-6; D is possibly TRBD1 (6 bases). The CDR3 has 15 amino acids. Germline lookup yields CDR1 SGHRS and CDR2 YFSETQ. With 4 bases removed from V and 3 bases from J, the gap between germline ends came to 11 bases. Written as DNA, the CDR3 is TGCGCCAGCAGCCCAGGGGTGGGCTATAATTCACCCCTCCACTTT. Protein: CASSPGVGYNSPLHF.

The CDR3 nucleotides read TGTGCCAGCAGTTTCCGGACAGGGTACGAGCAGTACTTC. As protein: CASSFRTGYEQYF. J is TRBJ2-7 and V is TRBV28, with 8 bases lining up with TRBD1. V lost 3 bases and J lost 4; bases outside the gene matches: 2. CDR1 and CDR2 from the germline V gene are MDHEN and SYDVKM. The CDR3 sequence is 13 residues long. The full variable domain, completed using reference TRBV28 and TRBJ2-7, is DVKVTQSSRYLVKRTGEKVFLECVQDMDHENMFWYRQDPGLGLRLIYFSYDVKMKEKGDIPEGYSVSREKKERFSLILESASTNQTSMYLCASSFRTGYEQYFGPGTRLTVT.

The rearrangement links TRBV6-5 to TRBJ2-3, with no clear D. Trimming removed 6 bases from V and 4 bases from J, with 11 bases in between. Germline loops: CDR1 MNHEY, CDR2 SVGAGI. The CDR3 sequence is 13 residues long. CDR3: CASRSNFADTQYF. CDR3 sequence (DNA): TGTGCCAGCAGGTCCAACTTCGCAGATACGCAGTATTTT.